The rows below give T cell receptor beta chains drawn from one sample of a study of T cell repertoires in cytomegalovirus infection. What these receptors recognize is not known. TCRdb re-called the reads through MiXCR, storing one row per CDR3 protein. This table holds approximately 300,000 distinct CDR3 sequences, roughly 29% found once. The sample was cultured PBMCs, taken from culture after CMV antigen stimulation. The receptors originated from a human donor in good health (CMV status not recorded). Some clones in this sample may be carry-over from other donors' samples. CDR3s include the opening cysteine and the closing phenylalanine or tryptophan. The order of the fields is V gene, clone size, J gene, D gene, CDR3 DNA, CDR3 protein. A D gene is named only where the DNA matches it firmly. The listing skips clone size in some rows; elsewhere it reads once, few, many or a size class.

V gene: TRBV7-9
clone size: few
J gene: TRBJ2-1
D gene: TRBD1
CDR3 DNA: TGTGCCAGCAGCCTCCGGGACAGGGGCCACAATGAGCAGTTCTTC
CDR3 protein: CASSLRDRGHNEQFF

V gene: TRBV20-1
clone size: few
J gene: TRBJ1-5
D gene: TRBD1
CDR3 DNA: TGCAGTGCTATAGCCGGCACAGGGGGCACGGATCAGCCCCAGCATTTT
CDR3 protein: CSAIAGTGGTDQPQHF

V gene: TRBV4-2
clone size: NA
J gene: TRBJ2-7
D gene: NA
CDR3 DNA: TGTGCCAGCAGCCAAGAGAGTATACCAGGGAGGTACGAGCAGTACTTC
CDR3 protein: CASSQESIPGRYEQYF

V gene: TRBV6-6
clone size: few
J gene: TRBJ1-1
D gene: NA
CDR3 DNA: TGTGCCAGCAGCCAAGACCCCAGGAGAGAAGCTTTCTTT
CDR3 protein: CASSQDPRREAFF

V gene: TRBV4-1
clone size: few
J gene: TRBJ1-5
D gene: NA
CDR3 DNA: TGCGCCAGCGGTGGACCTGGGGCCAATCAGCCCCAGCATTTT
CDR3 protein: CASGGPGANQPQHF

V gene: TRBV28
clone size: NA
J gene: TRBJ1-1
D gene: TRBD1
CDR3 DNA: TGTGCCAGCAGCCCGCGCTACAGGGGCCAACGTATGAACACTGAAGCTTTCTTT
CDR3 protein: CASSPRYRGQRMNTEAFF

V gene: TRBV11-2
clone size: NA
J gene: TRBJ2-3
D gene: NA
CDR3 DNA: TGTGCCAGCAGCTTAGAGTCTCAGGATACGCAGTATTTT
CDR3 protein: CASSLESQDTQYF

V gene: TRBV5-6
clone size: NA
J gene: TRBJ1-1
D gene: TRBD1
CDR3 DNA: TGTGCCAGCTTCCGGACAGGCAGCGCTGAAGCTTTCTTT
CDR3 protein: CASFRTGSAEAFF

V gene: TRBV29-1
clone size: few
J gene: TRBJ2-7
D gene: NA
CDR3 DNA: TGCAGCGTTGAGTACACCGCGGGATACGAGCAGTACTTC
CDR3 protein: CSVEYTAGYEQYF

V gene: TRBV3-1
clone size: NA
J gene: TRBJ2-1
D gene: NA
CDR3 DNA: TGTGCCAGCAGCTTATTGGGATCCATTGAGCAGTTCTTC
CDR3 protein: CASSLLGSIEQFF

V gene: TRBV15
clone size: once
J gene: TRBJ2-7
D gene: TRBD2
CDR3 DNA: TGTGCCACCAGCACTCTCCAGCGGGAGAACCCCTACGAGCAGTACTTC
CDR3 protein: CATSTLQRENPYEQYF

V gene: TRBV11-2
clone size: NA
J gene: TRBJ1-5
D gene: TRBD1
CDR3 DNA: TGTGCCAGCAGCTCGACCGGGACAGGGGGTAATCAGCCCCAGCATTTT
CDR3 protein: CASSSTGTGGNQPQHF

V gene: TRBV18
clone size: NA
J gene: TRBJ1-2
D gene: NA
CDR3 DNA: TGTGCCAGCTCAACCAGTGACCTCATGGGCTATGGCTACACCTTC
CDR3 protein: CASSTSDLMGYGYTF

V gene: TRBV4-1
clone size: NA
J gene: TRBJ2-2
D gene: NA
CDR3 DNA: TGCGCCAGCAGCATAGGACCTGGTGGCACCGGGGAGCTGTTTTTT
CDR3 protein: CASSIGPGGTGELFF

V gene: TRBV6-5
clone size: few
J gene: TRBJ1-5
D gene: NA
CDR3 DNA: TGTGCCAGCAGTTACGCGGTAAATCAGCCCCAGCATTTT
CDR3 protein: CASSYAVNQPQHF

V gene: TRBV5-5
clone size: NA
J gene: TRBJ2-7
D gene: TRBD1
CDR3 DNA: TGTGCCAGCAGCCCGGGGGACAGGGACGGCTACGAGCAGTACTTC
CDR3 protein: CASSPGDRDGYEQYF

V gene: TRBV12-3/TRBV12-4
clone size: NA
J gene: TRBJ2-6
D gene: NA
CDR3 DNA: TGTGCCAGCAGCACACAGGGTCCCGGGGCCAACGTCCTGACTTTC
CDR3 protein: CASSTQGPGANVLTF

V gene: TRBV28
clone size: NA
J gene: TRBJ2-3
D gene: TRBD2
CDR3 DNA: TGTGCCAGCAGGCCTCCGGGACTAGCGGCGACTAGCACAGATACGCAGTATTTT
CDR3 protein: CASRPPGLAATSTDTQYF

V gene: TRBV6-1
clone size: few
J gene: TRBJ2-3
D gene: TRBD2
CDR3 DNA: TGTGCCAGCAGTGTTCGGGGGGGCGCGGATACGCAGTATTTT
CDR3 protein: CASSVRGGADTQYF

V gene: TRBV4-1
clone size: NA
J gene: TRBJ2-6
D gene: NA
CDR3 DNA: TGCGCCAGCAAGAGGGATCCGGGAACAACCTCTGGGGCCAACGTCCTGACTTTC
CDR3 protein: CASKRDPGTTSGANVLTF

V gene: TRBV7-2
clone size: NA
J gene: TRBJ2-6
D gene: NA
CDR3 DNA: TGTGCCAGCAGCTTCGGTGTTGGTGGGGCCAACGTCCTGACTTTC
CDR3 protein: CASSFGVGGANVLTF

V gene: TRBV7-6
clone size: NA
J gene: TRBJ1-5
D gene: TRBD1
CDR3 DNA: TGTGCCAGCAGCTTAGGACAGGACAGGAATCAGCCCCAGCATTTT
CDR3 protein: CASSLGQDRNQPQHF

V gene: TRBV3-1
clone size: NA
J gene: TRBJ2-5
D gene: NA
CDR3 DNA: TGTGCCAGCAGCCCACGCCGGACAAGACAAGAGACCCAGTACTTC
CDR3 protein: CASSPRRTRQETQYF

V gene: TRBV7-3
clone size: NA
J gene: TRBJ2-2
D gene: TRBD2
CDR3 DNA: TGTGCCAGCAGCTTGGGGGGGTCCGGGGAGCTGTTTTTT
CDR3 protein: CASSLGGSGELFF

V gene: TRBV6-5
clone size: many
J gene: TRBJ1-1
D gene: TRBD1
CDR3 DNA: TGTGCCAGCAGTTACTCGGGACAGGGGGCTTCGAACACTGAAGCTTTCTTT
CDR3 protein: CASSYSGQGASNTEAFF

V gene: TRBV7-2
clone size: few
J gene: TRBJ2-1
D gene: NA
CDR3 DNA: TGTGCCAGCAGCTTAGCCGCCGGCCTAGGCTCCTACAATGAGCAGTTCTTC
CDR3 protein: CASSLAAGLGSYNEQFF

V gene: TRBV3-1
clone size: few
J gene: TRBJ2-2
D gene: NA
CDR3 DNA: TGTGCCAGCAGACCGCCTACGGATCCCGGGGAGCTGTTTTTT
CDR3 protein: CASRPPTDPGELFF

V gene: TRBV7-9
clone size: NA
J gene: TRBJ2-1
D gene: NA
CDR3 DNA: TGTGCCAGCAGCTCACCGGGGCCTAGCTACAATGAGCAGTTCTTC
CDR3 protein: CASSSPGPSYNEQFF

V gene: TRBV30
clone size: many
J gene: TRBJ2-1
D gene: NA
CDR3 DNA: TGTGCCTGGAGTGCTCGGGAGGTCAGGGGCTCCTACAATGAGCAGTTCTTC
CDR3 protein: CAWSAREVRGSYNEQFF

V gene: TRBV7-3
clone size: NA
J gene: TRBJ2-3
D gene: NA
CDR3 DNA: TGTGCCAGCAGCCCGCAGCCGGGGAGCACAGATACGCAGTATTTT
CDR3 protein: CASSPQPGSTDTQYF

V gene: TRBV5-1
clone size: few
J gene: TRBJ2-3
D gene: TRBD2
CDR3 DNA: TGCGCCAGCAGCTTGGGGAGGACTAGCGGAAGCACAGATACGCAGTATTTT
CDR3 protein: CASSLGRTSGSTDTQYF

V gene: TRBV20-1
clone size: NA
J gene: TRBJ1-1
D gene: NA
CDR3 DNA: TGCAGTGCTAGAGAAGACAATGGGTTTGGTGAAGCTTTCTTT
CDR3 protein: CSAREDNGFGEAFF

V gene: TRBV7-8
clone size: NA
J gene: TRBJ1-1
D gene: TRBD1
CDR3 DNA: TGTGCCAGCAGCTTTTCAGGGGGCCAGACTGAAGCTTTCTTT
CDR3 protein: CASSFSGGQTEAFF

V gene: TRBV27
clone size: NA
J gene: TRBJ1-4
D gene: TRBD1
CDR3 DNA: TGTGCCAGCAGTTCGGACAGGGGAGGCAGGGGTGAAAAACTGTTTTTT
CDR3 protein: CASSSDRGGRGEKLFF

V gene: TRBV28
clone size: NA
J gene: TRBJ2-5
D gene: NA
CDR3 DNA: TGTGCCAGCACCACCCCCGGGGAGTACCAAGAGACCCAGTACTTC
CDR3 protein: CASTTPGEYQETQYF

V gene: TRBV12-3/TRBV12-4
clone size: NA
J gene: TRBJ2-3
D gene: NA
CDR3 DNA: TGTGCCAGCAGTTTAGCGGGGGGGGCCTCGGATACGCAGTATTTT
CDR3 protein: CASSLAGGASDTQYF

V gene: TRBV15
clone size: few
J gene: TRBJ2-1
D gene: TRBD1
CDR3 DNA: TGTGCCACCAGCAGATCCGGGACAGGGAGCAATGAGCAGTTCTTC
CDR3 protein: CATSRSGTGSNEQFF

V gene: TRBV7-2
clone size: NA
J gene: TRBJ2-5
D gene: NA
CDR3 DNA: TGTGCCAGCAGCTTAGCTAAGGGGGTCGCAACCTTCCAAGAGACCCAGTACTTC
CDR3 protein: CASSLAKGVATFQETQYF

V gene: TRBV28
clone size: NA
J gene: TRBJ1-1
D gene: NA
CDR3 DNA: TGTGCCAGCAGTCCTCTTCTAGGGGGGAAGGCTTTCTTT
CDR3 protein: CASSPLLGGKAFF

V gene: TRBV19
clone size: few
J gene: TRBJ2-5
D gene: NA
CDR3 DNA: TGTGCCAGTAGTATGGTGGGCCGAGGGGAGACCCAGTACTTC
CDR3 protein: CASSMVGRGETQYF

V gene: TRBV28
clone size: NA
J gene: TRBJ1-3
D gene: TRBD1
CDR3 DNA: TGTGCCAGCAGTTGGGACAGGGGAGATGGAAACACCATATATTTT
CDR3 protein: CASSWDRGDGNTIYF

V gene: TRBV7-2
clone size: few
J gene: TRBJ2-3
D gene: NA
CDR3 DNA: TGTGCCAGCAGCTACAAGGCCTCTAGCACAGATACGCAGTATTTT
CDR3 protein: CASSYKASSTDTQYF

V gene: TRBV6-1
clone size: NA
J gene: TRBJ1-2
D gene: NA
CDR3 DNA: TGTGCCAGCAGTGAAGGGCCGGCGGTCTATGGCTACACCTTC
CDR3 protein: CASSEGPAVYGYTF

V gene: TRBV19
clone size: NA
J gene: TRBJ2-5
D gene: NA
CDR3 DNA: TGTGCCAGTAGTACAACTTATTGGGGGGACACCCAAGAGACCCAGTACTTC
CDR3 protein: CASSTTYWGDTQETQYF

V gene: TRBV7-2
clone size: NA
J gene: TRBJ2-2
D gene: TRBD2
CDR3 DNA: TGTGCCAGCAGTCCCGGGGGGGCTATGTACACCGGGGAGCTGTTTTTT
CDR3 protein: CASSPGGAMYTGELFF

V gene: TRBV7-8
clone size: NA
J gene: TRBJ1-1
D gene: NA
CDR3 DNA: TGTGCCAGCAGCTATCCCGGGCCAGTTGCGGCTGAAGCTTTCTTT
CDR3 protein: CASSYPGPVAAEAFF